What follows is one T cell receptor (beta chain) and its context. Its antigen is undetermined. CD8 cells classed as naive were CD45RO-negative and positively selected for CCR7, excluding terminally differentiated effector memory CD45RA+ cells. There were no recent acute infections or vaccinations among the donors, who were healthy HIV-negative adults. The record originates from a study of shared clonotypes between healthy human individuals. Whole-study context: For every donor, three CD4 naive, three CD4 memory, two CD8 naive and one CD8 memory plates were used.

Notes on the study in general: The study found about 5.1% of naive CD4 clonotypes shared across a handful of donors.

At deep level, the assay was performed. Produced via immunoSEQ multiplex PCR; TCRdb's table is partial and in-frame only. The sample has over 2 million clones, approximately 94% seen once. The sample comprised naive CD8+ T cells sorted from blood. The source is a man younger than 35 in good health.

The CDR3 spells CASSLDPDRSGYTF. The CDR3 nucleotides read TGTGCCAGCAGCTTAGATCCCGACAGGAGCGGCTACACCTTC. This chain connects TRBV7-6 to TRBJ1-2; TRBD1 is a possible D gene (6 bases). Per the germline V gene, CDR1 is SGHVS and CDR2 is FNYEAQ. The CDR3 has 14 amino acids. V lost 1 base to trimming and J lost 8 bases, with 14 bases between them.